These 30 T cell receptor beta chains came from one sample sequenced in a study of spatial heterogeneity in lung cancer. TCRdb called the 5' RACE reads again in MiXCR, with one record for every CDR3 protein. The sample contains 10,000 to 15,000 distinct CDR3 sequences, about 6.3% of which appear only once. Time point indicated: sample taken at primary tumor resection. Findings and caveats of the study: Higher tumor mutation counts went along with higher counts of expanded intratumoral alpha and beta TCRs.

These TCRs are of unknown antigen specificity. Sequences were derived from lung tumor tissue, sampled at surgery. The receptors stem from a female donor with early-stage non-small cell lung cancer.

This clonotype is termed medium-sized. This chain joins TRBV7-2 and TRBJ1-6; 7 bases are shared with TRBD1. Germline V CDR1 and CDR2: SGHTA, FQGNSA. The CDR3 consists of 17 residues. J gave up 6 bases and V 5 bases, and 13 bases lay outside the gene matches. CDR3 bases: TGTGCCAGCAGCCGAAACGGGGTGGACAGGAGTAATTCACCCCTCCACTTT. The encoded protein is CASSRNGVDRSNSPLHF.

This clonotype came up many times. This sequence joins TRBV28 and TRBJ1-5, with D unresolved. Looked up from germline, CDR1 is MDHEN and CDR2 is SYDVKM. The V end lost 6 bases, the J end lost 5 bases, and 8 bases lay between the germline ends. The CDR3 runs 12 residues. The CDR3: CASRVPDQPQHF. The CDR3 nucleotides read TGTGCCAGCAGGGTTCCCGATCAGCCCCAGCATTTT.

This clonotype qualifies as medium-sized. The chain is built from TRBV6-2 or TRBV6-3 and TRBJ1-2; D unclear. The ends were cut back, 8 bases at V and 8 bases at J, with 15 bases in the middle. This CDR3 is built from 12 residues. The germline V gene has CDR1 MNHEY and CDR2 SVGEGT. CDR3 residues: CASWSGRPGYTF. The CDR3 DNA reads TGTGCCAGCTGGAGCGGAAGGCCGGGCTACACCTTC.

This clonotype was recorded at least ten times. This sequence joins TRBV28 and TRBJ2-3; TRBD1 matches at 10 bases. Trimming removed 8 bases from V and 4 bases from J; junction bases left unmatched: 6. Germline V CDR1 and CDR2: MDHEN, SYDVKM. This CDR3 has 14 residues. CDR3 nucleotides: TGTGCCAGCCGGAAAGACAGGGGGCCAGATACGCAGTATTTT. Its protein product is CASRKDRGPDTQYF.

This clonotype appeared many times. V usage is TRBV10-3 and J usage is TRBJ2-2; no clear D. CDR3 length: 14 residues. CDR1 is ENHRY and CDR2 is SYGVKD in the germline V gene. Trimming left V 3 bases short and J 1 base short, with 6 bases between. Written as DNA, the CDR3 is TGTGCCATCAGTGATTCCGTGAACACCGGGGAGCTGTTTTTT. Amino acids: CAISDSVNTGELFF.

This clonotype occurred many times. The chain has TRBV11-1 and TRBJ2-7; D gene uncertain. The V gene lost 6 bases and the J gene lost 4 bases, with 10 bases spanning the gap. The CDR3 runs to 12 residues. Germline lookup yields CDR1 SGHAT and CDR2 FQDESV (reference sequence). The CDR3 region is CASSLNRYEQYF. The CDR3 nucleotides read TGTGCCAGCAGTTTAAACCGTTACGAGCAGTACTTC. The variable domain in full, completed from reference TRBV11-1 and TRBJ2-7, reads EAEVAQSPRYKITEKSQAVAFWCDPISGHATLYWYRQILGQGPELLVQFQDESVVDDSQLPKDRFSAERLKGVDSTLKIQPAELGDSAMYLCASSLNRYEQYFGPGTRLTVT.

This clonotype was seen many times. The V gene is TRBV7-9, the J gene TRBJ2-3; possibly TRBD2 for D (6 bases). The CDR3 is 15 residues long. The ends were cut back, 1 base at V and 4 bases at J, with 12 bases in the middle. Germline values: CDR1 SEHNR, CDR2 FQNEAQ (reference sequence). CDR3 sequence (DNA): TGTGCCAGCAGCTTAGGGGAATCTAGCGCAGATACGCAGTATTTT. It specifies CASSLGESSADTQYF.

This clonotype was counted many times. The V and J genes are TRBV20-1 and TRBJ2-7; 12 bases agree with TRBD2. The CDR3 has 16 amino acids. CDR1 and CDR2 from the germline V gene are DFQATT and SNEGSKA (reference sequence). The V segment lost 4 bases and the J segment 0 bases; nucleotides outside the gene matches: 7. The CDR3 sequence is CSAKPGLAGFSYEQYF. The CDR3 DNA sequence: TGCAGTGCTAAGCCGGGACTAGCGGGTTTCTCCTACGAGCAGTACTTC.

This clonotype was recorded at least ten times. V and J are TRBV20-1 and TRBJ2-1; the match to TRBD2 covers 12 bases. The CDR3 loop spans 19 amino acids. V was clipped by 3 bases and J by 4 bases; unmatched bases: 16. Germline CDR1 is DFQATT and CDR2 is SNEGSKA (reference sequence). In DNA, the CDR3 is TGCAGTGCTAGGGATTCTAGCGGGAGGGCCTCCTTGTCTTACAATGAGCAGTTCTTC. It encodes CSARDSSGRASLSYNEQFF.

This clonotype was recorded at least ten times. The chain uses TRBV7-9 and TRBJ2-3; TRBD2 matches at 7 bases. Germline CDR1 is SEHNR and CDR2 is FQNEAQ (reference sequence). V trimming: 2 bases; J trimming: 0 bases; junction bases outside the gene matches: 5. The CDR3 consists of 16 residues. CDR3 region: CASSLRREESTDTQYF. In DNA form, the CDR3 reads TGTGCCAGCAGCTTACGACGGGAGGAGAGCACAGATACGCAGTATTTT.

This clonotype showed up many times. The V and J genes are TRBV20-1 and TRBJ2-3; 8 nucleotides align to TRBD1. CDR1 and CDR2 (germline): DFQATT, SNEGSKA (reference sequence). CDR3 length: 20 amino acids. The V gene end was trimmed by 6 bases and the J gene end by 4 bases; junction bases not matched to a gene: 27. In DNA form, the CDR3 reads TGCAGTGCGCTACCGGACCCGGGTTCCGACCGGGACAGGCCCCCAGATACGCAGTATTTT. Protein: CSALPDPGSDRDRPPDTQYF.

V gene TRBV4-1 combines with J gene TRBJ2-7; tentatively, D is TRBD1 (6 bases). CDR1 is MGHRA, CDR2 YSYEKL, per germline. V lost 3 bases to trimming and J lost 2 bases, with 20 bases between them. The CDR3 is 17 residues long. The CDR3 loop is CASSHRPGQTITYEQYF. The CDR3 nucleotides read TGCGCCAGCAGCCACCGCCCCGGACAGACAATAACCTACGAGCAGTACTTC.

This clonotype has at least ten counts. The chain carries TRBV20-1 and TRBJ1-2; no definite D call. Per germline, CDR1 DFQATT and CDR2 SNEGSKA (reference sequence). Trimming left V 1 base short and J 8 bases short, with 11 bases between. CDR3 length: 12 residues. CDR3 bases: TGCAGTGCTAGAGTACCACTTAGAGGCTACACCTTC. Its protein is CSARVPLRGYTF.

This clonotype is medium-sized by share. The chain has TRBV28 and TRBJ1-6, with D perhaps matching TRBD1 (5 bases). Germline CDR1 MDHEN, CDR2 SYDVKM. Between the trimmed V and J ends, which lost 6 bases and 7 bases, there was a span of 16 bases. This CDR3 is built from 15 residues. The CDR3 region is CASSLQGRGNSPLHF. The CDR3, as DNA: TGTGCCAGCAGCCTCCAGGGTCGCGGGAATTCACCCCTCCACTTT.

In its sample, this clonotype was seen many times. The chain is built from TRBV6-1 and TRBJ2-7, with TRBD1 matching 7 bases. The V segment lost 3 bases and the J segment 4 bases; nucleotides outside the gene matches: 9. The germline gives CDR1 MNHNS, CDR2 SASEGT. This CDR3 is 15 amino acids long. In DNA form, the CDR3 reads TGTGCCAGCAGTGAGACGGGACAGAAAAATTACGAGCAGTACTTC. This codes for CASSETGQKNYEQYF.

This clonotype was detected ten times or more. The gene calls are TRBV12-3 or TRBV12-4 and TRBJ1-6; the D is unclear. CDR3 length: 16 residues. V lost 5 bases and J 0 bases, leaving 11 bases between the germline ends. The CDR3 loop is CASSPAASSYNSPLHF. In DNA form, the CDR3 reads TGTGCCAGCAGTCCAGCGGCGAGCTCCTATAATTCACCCCTCCACTTT.

This clonotype is judged medium-sized. The DNA of the CDR3 is TGTGCCAGCAGTTATCACAATGAGCAGTTCTTC. Amino acids: CASSYHNEQFF. The V gene is TRBV6-6, the J gene TRBJ2-1; D ambiguous. CDR1 is MNHNY and CDR2 is SVGAGI in the germline V gene (reference sequence). This CDR3 spans 11 amino acids. V lost 3 bases to trimming and J lost 5 bases, with 2 bases between them.

Remarks on this clonotype: The missing conserved phenylalanine or tryptophan at the end of this CDR3 makes a read error likely. It is unclear where the CDR3 begins or ends on the DNA, so no DNA is shown, and the CDR3 is as TCRdb lists it. The chain joins TRBV7-9 to TRBJ2-1; the table assigns TRBD2, which was not confirmed against the DNA. From its first to its last residue, the CDR3 has 12 amino acids. The germline V gene has CDR1 SEHNR and CDR2 FQNEAQ (reference sequence). The CDR3 loop reads CASSLEASGSVP.

The chain links TRBV28 to TRBJ1-1, with D possibly matching TRBD1 (5 bases). The germline CDR1 and CDR2 sequences are MDHEN and SYDVKM. The ends were cut back, 6 bases at V and 1 base at J, with 6 bases in the middle. The length of the CDR3 is 12 residues. The CDR3 DNA is TGTGCCAGCAGCGACAGGAACACTGAAGCTTTCTTT. This sequence encodes CASSDRNTEAFF.

This clonotype is judged medium-sized (0.01 to 0.1%). In nucleotides, the CDR3 is TGCGCCAGCAGCCAAGAGACGGCGTCTGGTGAAAAACTGTTTTTT. As protein: CASSQETASGEKLFF. The V gene is TRBV4-3, the J gene TRBJ1-4; unclear D gene. Germline V gives CDR1 LGHNA, CDR2 YSLEER. CDR3 length: 15 residues. V lost 0 bases to trimming and J lost 7 bases, with 12 bases between them.

This clonotype was counted a few times. The CDR3 nucleotides are TGTGCCAGCAGCTTACTCTCTGAGACCCAGTACTTC. Its protein is CASSLLSETQYF. The V and J genes are TRBV7-2 and TRBJ2-5; D is unclear. The ends were cut back, 2 bases at V and 5 bases at J, with 6 bases in the middle. The CDR3 spans 12 residues. CDR1 and CDR2 (germline): SGHTA, FQGNSA.

This clonotype was counted ten times or more. The chain combines TRBV7-2 with TRBJ1-3; TRBD1 matches at 8 bases. Looked up from germline, CDR1 is SGHTA and CDR2 is FQGNSA. The trim removed 6 bases at V and 3 bases at J, leaving 10 bases unmatched. This CDR3 is 16 amino acids long. Here the CDR3 reads CASSLQGAWDGNTIYF. CDR3 coding DNA: TGTGCCAGCAGTCTCCAGGGGGCGTGGGATGGAAACACCATATATTTT.

At least ten counts were recorded for this clonotype. The CDR3, as DNA: TGCAGTGCTAGAGATCCTGCGGGGAGCGGAACCTACGAGCAGTACTTC. This encodes CSARDPAGSGTYEQYF. This rearrangement joins TRBV20-1 to TRBJ2-7, with D maybe TRBD2 (6 bases). The V end was cut by 0 bases, the J end by 2 bases, with 17 bases between. The CDR3 runs to 16 residues. The germline gives CDR1 DFQATT, CDR2 SNEGSKA (reference sequence).

This clonotype was seen at least ten times. This sequence joins TRBV28 and TRBJ2-7; possibly TRBD1 for D (6 bases). Trimming cost V 7 bases and J 0 bases, with 16 bases left between them. CDR1 is MDHEN, CDR2 SYDVKM, per germline. The CDR3 runs 15 residues. The CDR3 DNA reads as TGTGCCAGCACCCCCACTCAGGGGAGCTCCTACGAGCAGTACTTC. It specifies CASTPTQGSSYEQYF.

This clonotype was seen repeatedly, ten times or more. The chain is built from TRBV5-6 and TRBJ2-5; no definite D call. Per the germline V gene, CDR1 is SGHDT and CDR2 is YYEEEE. The CDR3 consists of 13 residues. Trimming shortened V by 1 base and J by 5 bases, and 9 bases separated the two germline ends. This CDR3 is CASSLFVGETQYF. In DNA, the CDR3 is TGTGCCAGCAGCTTGTTCGTTGGGGAGACCCAGTACTTC.

This clonotype occurred many times. The chain is built from TRBV24-1 and TRBJ2-1; 9 bases fit TRBD1. The length of the CDR3 is 17 residues. In germline, CDR1 is KGHDR, CDR2 SFDVKD. The J segment lost 1 base and the V segment lost 2 bases, leaving 5 bases of the junction unmatched. This CDR3 is CATSDSWGTGSYNEQFF. The CDR3 DNA reads TGTGCCACCAGTGATTCTTGGGGGACAGGGTCCTACAATGAGCAGTTCTTC.

This clonotype has just a few counts. The rearrangement uses TRBV2 and TRBJ1-1; 7 bases are shared with TRBD1. Losses at the gene ends were 5 bases for V and 0 bases for J; bases not matched to a gene: 6. There are 15 residues in the CDR3. CDR1 is SNHLY and CDR2 is FYNNEI in the germline V gene. Here the CDR3 DNA reads TGTGCCAGCAGTTCCCAGGGGGTTTTGAACACTGAAGCTTTCTTT. Translated, it gives CASSSQGVLNTEAFF.

The sample holds many counts of this clonotype. V usage is TRBV5-4 and J usage is TRBJ1-1; weak D call: TRBD1 (5 bases). V gave up 6 bases and J gave up 1 base, with 7 bases separating them. This CDR3 contains 12 residues. Germline V lookup: CDR1 SGHNT, CDR2 YYREEE (reference sequence). In DNA, the CDR3 is TGTGCCAGCACCCAGGGGAACACTGAAGCTTTCTTT. It specifies CASTQGNTEAFF.

This clonotype was seen more than once but under ten times. V gene TRBV19 combines with J gene TRBJ2-1; possibly TRBD1 or TRBD2 for D (7 bases each). Per the germline V gene, CDR1 is LNHDA and CDR2 is SQIVND (reference sequence). V lost 4 bases, J lost 6 bases, and 22 bases lay in between. The CDR3 covers 17 residues. As DNA, the CDR3 is TGTGCCAGTAGTAGAAGGGGGGACAGCGGGACGGGCAATGAGCAGTTCTTC. This encodes CASSRRGDSGTGNEQFF. Full variable domain (remainder filled in from reference TRBV19 and TRBJ2-1): DGGITQSPKYLFRKEGQNVTLSCEQNLNHDAMYWYRQDPGQGLRLIYYSQIVNDFQKGDIAEGYSVSREKKESFPLTVTSAQKNPTAFYLCASSRRGDSGTGNEQFFGPGTRLTVL.

This clonotype was seen ten or more times. The rearrangement uses TRBV12-3 or TRBV12-4 and TRBJ2-5; TRBD1 is a possible D gene (5 bases). V was shortened by 5 bases and J by 1 base, with 14 bases between the two germline ends. CDR3 length equals 15 residues. The CDR3 DNA sequence: TGTGCCAGCAGTCGACAGAATCTCGTCCAAGAGACCCAGTACTTC. Translating it yields CASSRQNLVQETQYF.